This TCR beta chain was captured by sequencing in a study of molecular identifiers for immune sequencing clone quantification. As concerns this clonotype: The antigen remains undetermined.

Findings of the study overall: Jurkat TCR RNA spiked in from one cell reportedly remained identifiable amid over 850,000 naive cells.

The CDR3 runs to 18 residues. V was shortened by 3 bases and J by 1 base, with 21 bases between the two germline ends. Germline V lookup: CDR1 LNHDA, CDR2 SQIVND (reference sequence). Every naive CD8 library was made from between roughly 18,000 and 1,000,000 sorted cells with 10%, 30% or 50% RNA. Sorting selected naive CD8 T cells with a CD8+CD4-CCR7+CD45RA+ phenotype. The authors built bulk TCR libraries by previously described methods with listed TCR primers. TCRdb recomputed calls from the PCR reads with MiXCR, one row per CDR3 protein. The sample lists roughly 320,000 distinct CDR3 sequences; about a fifth were seen once.

This sequence originates from a human donor in good health. Some libraries in this study had Jurkat cell RNA spiked in. This sequence joins TRBV19 and TRBJ2-5; D gene unclear. The sample consisted of naive CD8+ T cells from blood, with Jurkat cell RNA spiked in. Stated subset: FACS-sorted CD8+CD4-CCR7+CD45RA+ naive T cells. This chain's CDR3 is CASSIASRGRRIQETQYF. CDR3 DNA: TGTGCCAGTAGTATCGCGTCTCGAGGCAGGAGAATCCAAGAGACCCAGTACTTC.